Included here is one T cell receptor beta chain sequence, with context. What it binds is not known. This sample is drawn from a study of cytomegalovirus exposure and HLA in healthy donors. From germline, CDR1 is MNHEY and CDR2 SVGAGI. The CDR3 is made up of 14 amino acids. V was clipped by 5 bases and J by 3 bases; unmatched bases: 7. General study results and limits: In a later analysis, approximately 15,000 TCR beta sequences were associated with HLA alleles at 0.05 false discovery rate. HLA-A and HLA-B allele assignments for most subjects were reportedly predicted accurately using TCR beta sequences.

The primer mix had 60 Vbeta and 13 Jbeta primers. Libraries were prepared by immunoSEQ multiplex PCR; TCRdb keeps only in-frame clonotypes and omits some of them. Of around 160,000 clones listed, about 75% are singletons. Though nominally healthy at sampling, donors likely had unrecorded immune exposures. The sample comprised PBMCs. V and J are TRBV6-5 and TRBJ2-7; 7 nucleotides line up with TRBD2. This sequence was found in a male donor in good health and CMV-seronegative. The CDR3 region is CASSDRRGDYEQYF. DNA of the CDR3: TGTGCCAGCAGTGACCGACGGGGGGACTACGAGCAGTACTTC.